These 21 T cell receptor beta chains originate from one sample sequenced in a study of CD8 T cells in ankylosing spondylitis. Each CDR3 protein is one row after TCRdb ran MiXCR on the 5' RACE reads. The sample carries 150,000 to 200,000 distinct CDR3 sequences, roughly 18% recorded once. The sequenced sample was blood, either unsorted or a sorted T cell fraction (not recorded which). The receptors derive from a male donor with ankylosing spondylitis or in good health (not recorded which).

Notes on this clonotype: This may be a read error, as it is one base from a much larger clone. V usage is TRBV6-5 and J usage is TRBJ2-2; the D call may be TRBD1 or TRBD2 (5 bases each). The CDR3 runs to 15 residues. In germline, CDR1 is MNHEY, CDR2 SVGAGI. The CDR3 protein is CANSYLEGRAGELFF. Written as DNA, the CDR3 is TGTGCCAACAGTTACCTCGAGGGCAGGGCCGGGGAGCTGTTTTTT.

This clonotype was observed many times. The chain recombines TRBV11-2 with TRBJ2-5; D possibly corresponds to TRBD2 (6 bases). This CDR3 contains 14 residues. Germline V lookup: CDR1 SGHAT, CDR2 FQNNGV. The V end was cut by 3 bases, the J end by 0 bases, with 8 bases between. CDR3 region: CASSFGGYQETQYF. The CDR3 DNA is TGTGCCAGCAGCTTCGGAGGGTACCAAGAGACCCAGTACTTC.

This clonotype was counted many times. V is TRBV5-1 and J is TRBJ2-7, with D possibly being TRBD2 (5 bases). This CDR3 is 14 amino acids long. Germline V lookup: CDR1 SGHRS, CDR2 YFSETQ. V lost 4 bases and J 3 bases, leaving 14 bases between the germline ends. The CDR3 region is CASSPEVLNYEQYF. CDR3 bases: TGCGCCAGCAGCCCGGAGGTACTAAACTACGAGCAGTACTTC.

This clonotype has a count of ten or more. This rearrangement joins TRBV29-1 to TRBJ1-4; 8 bases are shared with TRBD1. Looked up from germline, CDR1 is SQVTM and CDR2 is ANQGSEA. V gave up 5 bases and J gave up 5 bases; unmatched junction bases: 10. The CDR3 sequence is 15 residues long. Here the CDR3 DNA reads TGCAGCGTTCGTTCGCCGGGACAGGCGAATGAAAAACTGTTTTTT. It yields the protein CSVRSPGQANEKLFF.

V usage is TRBV2 and J usage is TRBJ1-5, with a possible D match to TRBD1 (5 bases). Germline V gene lookup returns CDR1 SNHLY and CDR2 FYNNEI. The CDR3 is 15 amino acids. Trimming took off 4 bases at V and 3 bases at J, with 13 bases between the two ends. For the CDR3, the DNA is TGTGCCAGCAGTGGGACACCGATTGTCAATCAGCCCCAGCATTTT. The encoded protein is CASSGTPIVNQPQHF.

Here the CDR3 reads CASSLLSTQVSYEQYF. The CDR3 DNA follows: TGTGCCAGCAGCCTACTATCGACTCAAGTGTCCTACGAGCAGTACTTC. The chain carries TRBV11-2 and TRBJ2-7; D not certain. This CDR3 comprises 16 residues. Trimming shortened V by 5 bases and J by 1 base, and 18 bases separated the two germline ends. Germline-derived CDR1 and CDR2 are SGHAT and FQNNGV.

This clonotype showed up many times. The chain links TRBV20-1 to TRBJ1-1, with unresolved D. The V gene lost 1 base and the J gene lost 11 bases, with 11 bases spanning the gap. Germline V lookup: CDR1 DFQATT, CDR2 SNEGSKA (reference sequence). The CDR3 is made up of 11 amino acids. The CDR3 DNA reads TGCAGTGCTAGAGTAAGGAGTGGGGCTTTCTTT. Translating it yields CSARVRSGAFF.

The chain is built from TRBV19 and TRBJ2-7; D possibly corresponds to TRBD2 (5 bases). V gave up 3 bases and J gave up 2 bases, with 14 bases separating them. Germline V lookup: CDR1 LNHDA, CDR2 SQIVND (reference sequence). This CDR3 is 15 amino acids long. The DNA for the CDR3 is TGTGCCAGTAGTATTAAACCCGCCGGGGCCTACGAGCAGTACTTC. Translating gives CASSIKPAGAYEQYF.

The rearrangement joins TRBV5-1 to TRBJ2-4; weak D call: TRBD2 (5 bases). Germline V lookup: CDR1 SGHRS, CDR2 YFSETQ. Trimming removed 4 bases at V and 6 bases at J, with 14 bases between. The CDR3 totals 14 residues. CDR3 in amino acids: CASSQESRGNIQYF. The CDR3 DNA sequence: TGCGCCAGCAGCCAGGAGTCCCGGGGAAACATTCAGTACTTC.

V usage is TRBV29-1 and J usage is TRBJ2-7, with 9 positions matching TRBD1. There are 12 residues in the CDR3. After removal of 2 bases from V and 7 bases from J, the junction contained 3 bases not matched to a gene. Germline CDR1 SQVTM, CDR2 ANQGSEA. CDR3 sequence (DNA): TGCAGCGTTGAACGACAGGGGGATGAGCAGTACTTC. Protein sequence: CSVERQGDEQYF.

This clonotype was observed many times. V and J are TRBV20-1 and TRBJ2-4; D unclear. CDR3 size: 11 residues. Germline V lookup: CDR1 DFQATT, CDR2 SNEGSKA (reference sequence). Trimming took off 8 bases at V and 5 bases at J, with 10 bases between the two ends. This CDR3 reads CSRTVQNIQYF. DNA for the CDR3: TGCAGTAGAACTGTCCAAAACATTCAGTACTTC.

Many counts were recorded for this clonotype. J is TRBJ1-2 and V is TRBV6-1; D gene ambiguous. CDR1 and CDR2 (germline): MNHNS, SASEGT. Deletions cut 0 bases from V and 0 bases from J, with 14 bases between. There are 17 residues in the CDR3. CDR3 loop: CASSEASTALPNYGYTF. CDR3 DNA sequence: TGTGCCAGCAGTGAAGCGAGCACGGCTCTTCCTAACTATGGCTACACCTTC.

The V and J genes are TRBV4-1 and TRBJ1-6; maybe TRBD1 (5 bases). Trimming removed 3 bases from V and 8 bases from J, with 29 bases in between. Per germline, CDR1 MGHRA and CDR2 YSYEKL. This CDR3 has 20 residues. DNA for the CDR3: TGCGCCAGCAGCCAGGATCAGGGTTTGGCGGTGAGCTTTGGGGATTCACCCCTCCACTTT. This encodes CASSQDQGLAVSFGDSPLHF.

The J gene is TRBJ1-1, the V gene TRBV12-3 or TRBV12-4; tentative D call: TRBD1 (5 bases). V was trimmed by 8 bases and J by 1 base, leaving 14 bases between them. The CDR3 is made up of 14 amino acids. CDR3 loop: CASRVGGGNTEAFF. CDR3 nucleotide sequence: TGTGCCAGCCGTGTCGGGGGAGGGAACACTGAAGCTTTCTTT.

This clonotype was observed at least ten times. The chain links TRBV12-3 or TRBV12-4 to TRBJ1-1; perhaps TRBD1 as D (6 bases). Trimming removed 10 bases at V and 7 bases at J, with 13 bases between. The CDR3 has 11 residues. The CDR3 sequence is CATGGPREAFF. The CDR3 nucleotides are TGTGCCACCGGGGGGCCGCGTGAAGCTTTCTTT.

The chain couples TRBV7-9 to TRBJ1-4; D remains ambiguous. The CDR3 totals 13 residues. Trimming stripped 8 bases from V and 13 bases from J, with 20 bases between. Germline CDR1 and CDR2: SEHNR and FQNEAQ (reference sequence). The CDR3 DNA follows: TGTGCCAGCCAGCTTAGAGACGCACCCGCACTGTTTTTT. The encoded protein is CASQLRDAPALFF.

Ten or more counts support this clonotype. The rearrangement uses TRBV27 and TRBJ1-1; a possible D gene is TRBD1 (5 bases). The CDR3 runs to 15 residues. Between the trimmed V and J ends, which lost 0 bases and 1 base, there was a span of 9 bases. CDR1 MNHEY and CDR2 SMNVEV come from the germline V gene (reference sequence). The DNA for the CDR3 is TGTGCCAGCAGTTTATCACGAGGGGCGAACACTGAAGCTTTCTTT. Amino acid sequence: CASSLSRGANTEAFF.

The chain combines TRBV19 with TRBJ2-1, with 7 bases fitting TRBD1. The CDR3 totals 14 residues. Germline loops: CDR1 LNHDA, CDR2 SQIVND (reference sequence). V lost 6 bases and J lost 5; bases outside the gene matches: 7. CDR3 DNA sequence: TGTGCCAGTAGCAACAGGGGTTTCGACAATGAGCAGTTCTTC. Its protein product is CASSNRGFDNEQFF.

The chain uses TRBV3-1 and TRBJ2-7, with 10 bases aligning to TRBD2. Losses at the gene ends were 3 bases for V and 3 bases for J; bases not matched to a gene: 2. CDR1 is LGHDT, CDR2 YNNKEL, per germline (reference sequence). The CDR3 sequence is 14 residues long. CDR3 sequence (DNA): TGTGCCAGCAGCCAGAGACTAGCGGGCTACGAGCAGTACTTC. This gives the protein CASSQRLAGYEQYF.

This clonotype came up once. V and J are TRBV11-2 and TRBJ2-3; 14 bases line up with TRBD2. Germline V lookup: CDR1 SGHAT, CDR2 FQNNGV. The V gene end was trimmed by 2 bases and the J gene end by 5 bases; junction bases not matched to a gene: 9. CDR3 length: 18 residues. The CDR3 sequence: CASSLILGTSGRKDTQYF. CDR3 nucleotides: TGTGCCAGCAGCTTAATCCTCGGGACTAGCGGGAGAAAAGATACGCAGTATTTT.

About this clonotype: A single base separates this from a much larger clone, so it may be a read error. This chain links TRBV20-1 with TRBJ1-6, with TRBD1 as a possible D gene (6 bases). Germline CDR1 and CDR2: DFQATT and SNEGSKA (reference sequence). The CDR3 has 13 amino acids. CDR3 sequence: CSVDQGRNSLLHF. The CDR3 nucleotides are TGCAGCGTCGATCAGGGGCGTAATTCACTCCTCCACTTT.